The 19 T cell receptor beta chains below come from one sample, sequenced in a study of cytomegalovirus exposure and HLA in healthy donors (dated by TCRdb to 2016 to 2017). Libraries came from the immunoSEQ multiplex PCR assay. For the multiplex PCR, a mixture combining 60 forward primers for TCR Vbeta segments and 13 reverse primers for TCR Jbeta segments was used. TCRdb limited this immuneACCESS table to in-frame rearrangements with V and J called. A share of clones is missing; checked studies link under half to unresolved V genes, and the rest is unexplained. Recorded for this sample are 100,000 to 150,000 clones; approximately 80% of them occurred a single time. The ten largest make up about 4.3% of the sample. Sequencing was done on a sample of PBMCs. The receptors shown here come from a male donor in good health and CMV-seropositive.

The CDR3: CASSTMTSGGADTQYF. DNA of the CDR3: TGCGCCAGCAGCACCATGACTAGCGGGGGTGCAGATACGCAGTATTTT. This sequence joins TRBV5-1 and TRBJ2-3; 12 bases align to TRBD2. The germline CDR1 and CDR2 sequences are SGHRS and YFSETQ. V lost 4 bases to trimming and J lost 4 bases; unmatched junction nucleotides: 7. The CDR3 has 16 amino acids.

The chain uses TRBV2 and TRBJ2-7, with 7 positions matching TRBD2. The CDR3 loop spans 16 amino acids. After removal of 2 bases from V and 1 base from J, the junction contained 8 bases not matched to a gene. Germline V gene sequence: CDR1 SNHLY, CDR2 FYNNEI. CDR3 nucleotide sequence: TGTGCCAGCAGTGAAAACAGCGGGATAACATCCTACGAGCAGTACTTC. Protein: CASSENSGITSYEQYF.

The CDR3 DNA reads as TGCGCCAGCAAGCCGGGACAGACCTACAATGAGCAGTTCTTC. Its protein is CASKPGQTYNEQFF. The chain carries TRBV5-1 and TRBJ2-1; 7 nucleotides agree with TRBD1. This CDR3 has 14 amino acids. Trimming took 6 bases from V and 2 from J; bases not matched to a gene: 5. The germline gives CDR1 SGHRS, CDR2 YFSETQ.

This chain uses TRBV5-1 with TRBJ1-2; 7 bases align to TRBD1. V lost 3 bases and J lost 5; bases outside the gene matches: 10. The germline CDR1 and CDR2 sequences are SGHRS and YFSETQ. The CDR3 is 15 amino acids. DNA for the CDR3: TGCGCCAGCAGCTACGGACAGGATCTAGCTTATGGCTACACCTTC. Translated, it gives CASSYGQDLAYGYTF.

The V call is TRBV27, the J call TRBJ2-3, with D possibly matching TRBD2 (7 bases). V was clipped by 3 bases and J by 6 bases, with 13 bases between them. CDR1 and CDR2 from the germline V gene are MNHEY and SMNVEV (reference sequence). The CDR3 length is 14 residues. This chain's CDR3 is CASSFGGRGDTQYF. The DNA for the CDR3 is TGTGCCAGCAGTTTTGGAGGGAGGGGGGATACGCAGTATTTT.

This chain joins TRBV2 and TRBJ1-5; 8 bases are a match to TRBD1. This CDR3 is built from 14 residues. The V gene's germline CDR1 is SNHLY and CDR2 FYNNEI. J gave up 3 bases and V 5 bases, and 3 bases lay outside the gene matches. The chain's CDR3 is CASSSDRVNQPQHF. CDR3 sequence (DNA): TGTGCCAGCAGTTCGGACAGGGTCAATCAGCCCCAGCATTTT.

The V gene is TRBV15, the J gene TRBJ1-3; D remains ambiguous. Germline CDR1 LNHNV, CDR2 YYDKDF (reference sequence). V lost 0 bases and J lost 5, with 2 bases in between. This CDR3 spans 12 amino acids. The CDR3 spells CATSRDRNTIYF. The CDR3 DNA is TGTGCCACCAGCAGAGATAGAAACACCATATATTTT.

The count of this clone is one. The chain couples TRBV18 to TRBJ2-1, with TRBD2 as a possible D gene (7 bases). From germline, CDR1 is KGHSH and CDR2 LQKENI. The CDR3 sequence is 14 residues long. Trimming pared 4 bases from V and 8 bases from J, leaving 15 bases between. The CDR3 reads CASSRGGAGDEQFF. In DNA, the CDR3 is TGTGCCAGCTCACGAGGGGGGGCCGGGGATGAGCAGTTCTTC.

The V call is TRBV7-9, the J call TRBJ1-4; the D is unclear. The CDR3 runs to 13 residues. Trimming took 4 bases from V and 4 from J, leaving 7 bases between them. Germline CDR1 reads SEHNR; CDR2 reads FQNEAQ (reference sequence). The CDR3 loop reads CASSWAGNEKLFF. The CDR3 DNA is TGTGCCAGCAGCTGGGCCGGTAATGAAAAACTGTTTTTT.

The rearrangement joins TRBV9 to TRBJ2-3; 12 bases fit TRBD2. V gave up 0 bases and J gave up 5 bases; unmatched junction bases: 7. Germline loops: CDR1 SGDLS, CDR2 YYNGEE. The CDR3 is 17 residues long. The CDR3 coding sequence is TGTGCCAGCAGCGTAGTGGCTAGCGGGAGGGCCGGAGATACGCAGTATTTT. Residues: CASSVVASGRAGDTQYF.

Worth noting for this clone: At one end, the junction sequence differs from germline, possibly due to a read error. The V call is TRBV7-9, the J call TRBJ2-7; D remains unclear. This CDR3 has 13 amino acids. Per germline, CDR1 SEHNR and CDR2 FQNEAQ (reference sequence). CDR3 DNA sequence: TGTTCCAGCAGCCCTCCTTCCCTTCACGAGCAGTACTTC. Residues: CSSSPPSLHEQYF.

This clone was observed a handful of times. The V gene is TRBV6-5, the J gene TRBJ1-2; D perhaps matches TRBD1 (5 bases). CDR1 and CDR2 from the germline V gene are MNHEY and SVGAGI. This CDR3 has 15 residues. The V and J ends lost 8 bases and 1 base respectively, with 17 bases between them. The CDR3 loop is CASGTSGRINYGYTF. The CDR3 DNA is TGTGCCAGCGGGACTTCGGGACGGATTAACTATGGCTACACCTTC.

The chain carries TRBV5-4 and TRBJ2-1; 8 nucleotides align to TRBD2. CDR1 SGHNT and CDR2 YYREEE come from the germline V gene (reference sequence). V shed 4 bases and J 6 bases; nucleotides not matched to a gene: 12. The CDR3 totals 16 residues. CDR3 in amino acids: CASSQKLAERGNEQFF. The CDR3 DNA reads TGTGCCAGCAGCCAAAAACTAGCGGAAAGGGGCAATGAGCAGTTCTTC.

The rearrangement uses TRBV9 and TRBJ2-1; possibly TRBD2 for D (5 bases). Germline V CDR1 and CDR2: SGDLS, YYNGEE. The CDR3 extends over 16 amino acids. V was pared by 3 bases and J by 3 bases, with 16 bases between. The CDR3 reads CASSATGGGLYNEQFF. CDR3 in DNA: TGTGCCAGCAGCGCCACGGGCGGAGGCCTCTACAATGAGCAGTTCTTC.

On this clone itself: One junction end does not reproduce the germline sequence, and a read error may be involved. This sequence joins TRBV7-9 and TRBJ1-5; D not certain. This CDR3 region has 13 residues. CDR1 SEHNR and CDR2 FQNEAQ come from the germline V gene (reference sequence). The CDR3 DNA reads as TGTTCCAGCAGCTTCCAGGGCAATCAGCCCCAGCATTTT. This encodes CSSSFQGNQPQHF.

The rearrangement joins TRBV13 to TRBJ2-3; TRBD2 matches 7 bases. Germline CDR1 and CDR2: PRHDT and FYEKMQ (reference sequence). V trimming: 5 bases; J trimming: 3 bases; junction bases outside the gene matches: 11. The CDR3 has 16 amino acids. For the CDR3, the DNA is TGTGCCAGCAGCACTGGCGGGGCGGGAGCTACAGATACGCAGTATTTT. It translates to CASSTGGAGATDTQYF.

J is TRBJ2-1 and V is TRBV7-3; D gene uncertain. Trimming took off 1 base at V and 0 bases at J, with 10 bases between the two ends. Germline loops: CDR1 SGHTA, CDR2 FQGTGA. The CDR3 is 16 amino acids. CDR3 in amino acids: CASSLSGAGSYNEQFF. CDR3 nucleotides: TGTGCCAGCAGCTTAAGTGGCGCAGGCTCCTACAATGAGCAGTTCTTC.

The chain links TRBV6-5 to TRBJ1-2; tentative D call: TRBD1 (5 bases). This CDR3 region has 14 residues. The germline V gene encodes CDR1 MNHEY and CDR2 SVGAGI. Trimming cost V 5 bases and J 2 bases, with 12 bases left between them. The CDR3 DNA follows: TGTGCCAGCAGTCGGGCGGGGGGGAACTATGGCTACACCTTC. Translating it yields CASSRAGGNYGYTF.

The DNA of the CDR3 is TGTGCCAGCAGTGAAGAGGGGGGGTTAGGGGGCAATCAGCCCCAGCATTTT. This gives the protein CASSEEGGLGGNQPQHF. V and J are TRBV6-1 and TRBJ1-5; D is perhaps TRBD1 (6 bases). The CDR3 sequence is 17 residues long. Germline V gene sequence: CDR1 MNHNS, CDR2 SASEGT. Trimming left V 1 base short and J 2 bases short, with 15 bases between.